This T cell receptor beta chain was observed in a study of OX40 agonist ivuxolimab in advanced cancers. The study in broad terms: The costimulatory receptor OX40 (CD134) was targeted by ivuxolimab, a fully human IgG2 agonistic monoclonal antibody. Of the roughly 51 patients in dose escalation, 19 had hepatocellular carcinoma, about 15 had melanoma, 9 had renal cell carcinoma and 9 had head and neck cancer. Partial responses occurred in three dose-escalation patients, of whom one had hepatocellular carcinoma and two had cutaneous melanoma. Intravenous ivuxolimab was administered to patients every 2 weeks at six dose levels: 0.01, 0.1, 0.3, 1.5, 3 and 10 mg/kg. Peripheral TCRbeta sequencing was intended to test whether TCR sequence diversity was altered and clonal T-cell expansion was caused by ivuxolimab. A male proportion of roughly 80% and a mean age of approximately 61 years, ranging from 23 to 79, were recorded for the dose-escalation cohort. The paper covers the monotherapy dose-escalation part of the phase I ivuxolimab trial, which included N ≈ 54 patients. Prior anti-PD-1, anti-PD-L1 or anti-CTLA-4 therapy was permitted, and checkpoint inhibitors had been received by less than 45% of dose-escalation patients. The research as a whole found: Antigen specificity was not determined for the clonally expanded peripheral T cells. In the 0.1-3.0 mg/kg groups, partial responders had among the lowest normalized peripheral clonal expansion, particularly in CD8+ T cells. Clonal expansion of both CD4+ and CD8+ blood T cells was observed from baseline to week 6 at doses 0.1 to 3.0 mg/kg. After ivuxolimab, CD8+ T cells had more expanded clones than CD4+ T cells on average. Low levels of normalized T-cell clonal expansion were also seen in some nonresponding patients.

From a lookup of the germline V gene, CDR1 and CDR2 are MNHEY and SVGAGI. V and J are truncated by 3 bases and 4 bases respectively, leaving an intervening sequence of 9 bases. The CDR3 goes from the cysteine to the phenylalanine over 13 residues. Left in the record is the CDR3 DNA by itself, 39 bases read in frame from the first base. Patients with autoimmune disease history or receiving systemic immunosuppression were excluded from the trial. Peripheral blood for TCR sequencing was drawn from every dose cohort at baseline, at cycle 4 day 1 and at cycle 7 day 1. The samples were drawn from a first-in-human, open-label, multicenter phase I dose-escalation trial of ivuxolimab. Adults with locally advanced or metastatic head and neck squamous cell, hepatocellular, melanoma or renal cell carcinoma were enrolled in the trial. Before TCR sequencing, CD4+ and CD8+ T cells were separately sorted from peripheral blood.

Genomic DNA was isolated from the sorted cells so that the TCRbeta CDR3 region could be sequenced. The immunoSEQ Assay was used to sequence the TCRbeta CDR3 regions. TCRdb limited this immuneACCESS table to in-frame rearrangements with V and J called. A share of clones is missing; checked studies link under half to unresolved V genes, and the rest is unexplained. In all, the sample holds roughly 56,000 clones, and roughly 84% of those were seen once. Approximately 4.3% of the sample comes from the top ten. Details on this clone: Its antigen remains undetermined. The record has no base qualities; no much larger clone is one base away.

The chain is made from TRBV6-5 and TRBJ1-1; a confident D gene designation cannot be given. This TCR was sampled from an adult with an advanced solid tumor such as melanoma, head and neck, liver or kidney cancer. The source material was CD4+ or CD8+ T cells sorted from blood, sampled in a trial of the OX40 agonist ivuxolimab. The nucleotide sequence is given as TGTGCCAGCAGTTATGGGAGAGGCACTGAAGCTTTCTTT. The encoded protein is CASSYGRGTEAFF.